This T cell receptor beta chain was documented in a study of blood T cell repertoires in COVID-19. In the original analysis: Amplification from reference gene primers served as the basis for estimated nucleated cell counts. The assay was immunoSEQ multiplex PCR, and TCRdb's table has in-frame clones only and misses some. V, J and clone size derive from that table, while D and trimming were established from the DNA sequence. The repertoire holds tens of thousands of clones, with about 86% as singletons. This CDR3 comprises 14 residues. Trimming at V came to 4 bases and at J to 1 base, leaving 3 bases not matched to a gene. Per the germline V gene, CDR1 is KGHSH and CDR2 is LQKENI.

The source material was peripheral blood. This chain connects TRBV18 to TRBJ1-1; 7 bases align to TRBD1. The clonotype was recovered from a man between 50 and 59 years old with active COVID-19. DNA for the CDR3: TGTGCCAGCTCACTGGGACAGTCGAACACTGAAGCTTTCTTT. This gives the protein CASSLGQSNTEAFF.